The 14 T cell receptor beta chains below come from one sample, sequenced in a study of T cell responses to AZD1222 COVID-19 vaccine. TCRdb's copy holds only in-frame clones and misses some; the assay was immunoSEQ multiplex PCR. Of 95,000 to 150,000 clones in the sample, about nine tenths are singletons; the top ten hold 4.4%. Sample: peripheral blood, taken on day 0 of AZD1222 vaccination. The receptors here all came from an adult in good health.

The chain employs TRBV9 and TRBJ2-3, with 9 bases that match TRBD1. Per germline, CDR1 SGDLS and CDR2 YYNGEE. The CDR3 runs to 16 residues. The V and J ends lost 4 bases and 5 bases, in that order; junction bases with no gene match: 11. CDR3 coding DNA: TGTGCCAGCAGCCTGTATGGGGGACAGGGTTTAGATACGCAGTATTTT. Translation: CASSLYGGQGLDTQYF.

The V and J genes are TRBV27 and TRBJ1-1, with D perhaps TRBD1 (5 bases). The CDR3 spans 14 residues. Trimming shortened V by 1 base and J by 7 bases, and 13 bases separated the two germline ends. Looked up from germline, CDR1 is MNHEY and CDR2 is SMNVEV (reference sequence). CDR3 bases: TGTGCCAGCAGTTTATACGACGGGGCTGGTGAAGCTTTCTTT. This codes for CASSLYDGAGEAFF.

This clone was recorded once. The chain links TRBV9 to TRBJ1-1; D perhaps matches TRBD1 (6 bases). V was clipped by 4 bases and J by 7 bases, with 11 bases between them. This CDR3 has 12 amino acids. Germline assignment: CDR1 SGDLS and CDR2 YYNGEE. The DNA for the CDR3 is TGTGCCAGCAGCTCCCGGACAGATGAAGCTTTCTTT. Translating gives CASSSRTDEAFF.

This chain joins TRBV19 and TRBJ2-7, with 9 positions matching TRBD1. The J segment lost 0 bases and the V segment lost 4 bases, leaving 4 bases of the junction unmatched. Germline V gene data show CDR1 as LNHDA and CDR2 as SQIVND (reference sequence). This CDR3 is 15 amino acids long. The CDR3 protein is CASSTRTGDSYEQYF. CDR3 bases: TGTGCCAGTAGTACGAGGACAGGGGACTCCTACGAGCAGTACTTC.

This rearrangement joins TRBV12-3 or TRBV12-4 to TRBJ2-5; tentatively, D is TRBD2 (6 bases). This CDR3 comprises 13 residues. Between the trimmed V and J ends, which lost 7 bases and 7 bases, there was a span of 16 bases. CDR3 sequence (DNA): TGTGCCAGCACCTTGGGGCAAGCGGGGACCCAGTACTTC. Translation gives CASTLGQAGTQYF.

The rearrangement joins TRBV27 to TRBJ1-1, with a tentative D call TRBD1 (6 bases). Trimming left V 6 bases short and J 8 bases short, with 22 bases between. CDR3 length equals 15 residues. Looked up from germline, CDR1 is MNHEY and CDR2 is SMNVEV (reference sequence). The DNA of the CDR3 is TGTGCCAGCAGAGCCCTGACAGGCCTCTGGGGGGAAGCTTTCTTT. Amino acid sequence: CASRALTGLWGEAFF.

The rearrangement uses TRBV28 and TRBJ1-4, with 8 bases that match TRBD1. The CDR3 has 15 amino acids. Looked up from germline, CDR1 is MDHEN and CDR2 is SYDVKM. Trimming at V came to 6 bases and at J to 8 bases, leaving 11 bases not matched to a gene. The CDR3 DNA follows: TGTGCCAGCAGGAGACCTTCAGGGGGCAGAGAAAAACTGTTTTTT. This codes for CASRRPSGGREKLFF.

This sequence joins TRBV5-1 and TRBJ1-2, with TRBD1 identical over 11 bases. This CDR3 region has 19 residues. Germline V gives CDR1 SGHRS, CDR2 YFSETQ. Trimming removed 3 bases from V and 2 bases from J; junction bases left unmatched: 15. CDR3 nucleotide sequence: TGCGCCAGCAGCTCGGATTATCGGGACAGGGGGAATAAGAACTATGGCTACACCTTC. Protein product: CASSSDYRDRGNKNYGYTF.

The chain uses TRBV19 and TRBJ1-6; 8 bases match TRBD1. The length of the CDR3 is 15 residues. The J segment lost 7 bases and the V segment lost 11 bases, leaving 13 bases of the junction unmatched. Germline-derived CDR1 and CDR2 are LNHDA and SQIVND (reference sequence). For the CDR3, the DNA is TGTGCCGGCCGACAGGGGAATGTCGGAAATTCACCCCTCCACTTT. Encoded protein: CAGRQGNVGNSPLHF.

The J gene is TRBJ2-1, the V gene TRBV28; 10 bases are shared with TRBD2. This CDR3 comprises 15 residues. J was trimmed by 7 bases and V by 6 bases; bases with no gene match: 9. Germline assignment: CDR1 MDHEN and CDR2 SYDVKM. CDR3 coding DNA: TGTGCCAGCAGCTCTCAGGCTAGCGGGAGTAATGAGCAGTTCTTC. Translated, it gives CASSSQASGSNEQFF.

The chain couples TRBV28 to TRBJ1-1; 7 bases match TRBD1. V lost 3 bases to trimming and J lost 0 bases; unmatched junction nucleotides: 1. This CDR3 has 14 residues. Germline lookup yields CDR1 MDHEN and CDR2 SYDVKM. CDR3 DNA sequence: TGTGCCAGCAGTTTGAGGGGGCTGAACACTGAAGCTTTCTTT. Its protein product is CASSLRGLNTEAFF.

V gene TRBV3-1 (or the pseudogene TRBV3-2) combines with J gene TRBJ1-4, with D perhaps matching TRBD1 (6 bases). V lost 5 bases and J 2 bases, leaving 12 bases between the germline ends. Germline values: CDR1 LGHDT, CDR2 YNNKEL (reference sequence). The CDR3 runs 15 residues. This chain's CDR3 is CASSSRGPTNEKLFF. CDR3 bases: TGTGCCAGCAGCTCCCGGGGGCCGACTAATGAAAAACTGTTTTTT.

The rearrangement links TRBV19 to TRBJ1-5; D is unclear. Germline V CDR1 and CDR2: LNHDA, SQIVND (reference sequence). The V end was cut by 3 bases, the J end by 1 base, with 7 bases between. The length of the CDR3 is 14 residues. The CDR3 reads CASSMRPSNQPQHF. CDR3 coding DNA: TGTGCCAGTAGTATGCGACCCAGCAATCAGCCCCAGCATTTT.

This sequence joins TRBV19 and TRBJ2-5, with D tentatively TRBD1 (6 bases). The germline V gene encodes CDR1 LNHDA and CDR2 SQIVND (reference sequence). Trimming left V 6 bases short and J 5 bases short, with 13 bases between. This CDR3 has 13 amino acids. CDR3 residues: CASSPPRGETQYF. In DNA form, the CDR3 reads TGTGCCAGTAGCCCACCAAGGGGGGAGACCCAGTACTTC.